This entry describes one T cell receptor beta chain. This sample stems from a study of blood T cell repertoires in COVID-19. The CDR3 is 14 amino acids. CDR1 is SGDLS, CDR2 YYNGEE, per germline. V gave up 9 bases and J gave up 0 bases, with 14 bases separating them. This table comes from immunoSEQ multiplex PCR, and its TCRdb copy is limited to in-frame clones, with some not included. The table records approximately 300,000 clones, more than 75% of them present only once. Sequencing was done on a sample of PBMCs or T cells enriched from blood (not recorded which). The rearrangement joins TRBV9 to TRBJ2-3; D gene ambiguous. The receptor was derived from a man in his fifties or sixties who had recovered from COVID-19. The CDR3 nucleotides read TGTGCCATAACATGGGCTAAAAGCACAGATACGCAGTATTTT. This codes for CAITWAKSTDTQYF.